These 13 T cell receptor beta chains were all obtained from the same sample, sequenced in a study of shared clonotypes between healthy human individuals. TCRdb keeps only in-frame clones here, not all; method: immunoSEQ multiplex PCR. In the table there are about 1.5 million clones, roughly 98% of which are singletons. Sequences were obtained from naive CD4+ T cells sorted from blood. This sample's subset: CD45RA+ positively selected. The origin of the receptors is a young man in good health.

The rearrangement joins TRBV27 to TRBJ2-2, with 8 bases matching TRBD2. J lost 7 bases, V lost 4 bases, and 17 bases had no gene match. The CDR3 contains 18 residues. Per germline, CDR1 MNHEY and CDR2 SMNVEV (reference sequence). CDR3 sequence: CASSSLLSGAGGYGELFF. The CDR3 nucleotides are TGTGCCAGCAGTTCTCTATTATCGGGCGCGGGAGGATACGGGGAGCTGTTTTTT.

The chain is built from TRBV19 and TRBJ2-3, with TRBD2 matching 10 bases. Germline values: CDR1 LNHDA, CDR2 SQIVND (reference sequence). The trim removed 6 bases at V and 3 bases at J, leaving 3 bases unmatched. This CDR3 has 14 amino acids. The CDR3 spells CASRLAGRTDTQYF. DNA for the CDR3: TGTGCCAGTAGACTAGCGGGAAGAACAGATACGCAGTATTTT.

V usage is TRBV6-1 and J usage is TRBJ2-7, with D hard to call. V gave up 1 base and J gave up 2 bases, with 6 bases separating them. Per the germline V gene, CDR1 is MNHNS and CDR2 is SASEGT. The CDR3 is 13 amino acids. The CDR3 sequence: CASSEELAYEQYF. In nucleotides, the CDR3 is TGTGCCAGCAGTGAAGAGTTGGCCTACGAGCAGTACTTC.

The V call is TRBV6-6, the J call TRBJ2-7; D is possibly TRBD2 (5 bases). CDR3 size: 15 residues. V lost 2 bases, J lost 4 bases, and 15 bases lay in between. The germline gives CDR1 MNHNY, CDR2 SVGAGI (reference sequence). This CDR3 reads CASSYGRVNGYEQYF. The CDR3 DNA sequence: TGTGCCAGCAGTTACGGGCGGGTGAACGGGTACGAGCAGTACTTC.

Concerning this clone itself: Germline is not matched at one junction end, which may reflect a read error. The J gene is TRBJ1-1, the V gene TRBV5-5; D uncertain. CDR1 and CDR2 from the germline V gene are SGHKS and YYEKEE (reference sequence). The CDR3 is made up of 16 amino acids. CDR3 nucleotide sequence: TGTGCTAGCAGCTTGATAGCCACCGGTGGGAACACTGAAGCTTTCTTT. This encodes CASSLIATGGNTEAFF.

This clone appeared a single time. Additional DNA sequences in this sample encode the identical CDR3. The chain is built from TRBV5-1 and TRBJ2-5; maybe TRBD1 (5 bases). Trimming pared 0 bases from V and 5 bases from J, leaving 8 bases between. Germline V gene sequence: CDR1 SGHRS, CDR2 YFSETQ. The CDR3 is made up of 13 amino acids. The CDR3 loop is CASSLGGWETQYF. CDR3 nucleotides: TGCGCCAGCAGCTTGGGGGGCTGGGAGACCCAGTACTTC.

The genes are TRBV5-5 and TRBJ2-7; the match to TRBD1 covers 8 bases. The junction had 6 bases not matched to a gene; V was cut back by 1 base and J by 6 bases. The CDR3 is 14 amino acids. Germline V CDR1 and CDR2: SGHKS, YYEKEE (reference sequence). The CDR3 DNA is TGTGCCAGCAGCTTGACCAGGGGGCGCGCCGAGCAGTACTTC. This sequence encodes CASSLTRGRAEQYF.

The J gene is TRBJ2-1, the V gene TRBV28; D is undetermined. The germline V gene has CDR1 MDHEN and CDR2 SYDVKM. Trimming pared 3 bases from V and 2 bases from J, leaving 11 bases between. CDR3 length: 15 amino acids. The CDR3 DNA sequence: TGTGCCAGCAGTTTTTCGGGCGGACCCTACAATGAGCAGTTCTTC. It translates to CASSFSGGPYNEQFF.

The V and J genes are TRBV5-4 and TRBJ2-1; the match to TRBD1 covers 8 bases. V lost 4 bases and J lost 15; bases outside the gene matches: 6. The CDR3 is made up of 11 amino acids. CDR1 is SGHNT, CDR2 YYREEE, per germline (reference sequence). The CDR3 DNA reads as TGTGCCAGCAGCACCGGACAGGGTATGTTCTTC. Residues: CASSTGQGMFF.

V usage is TRBV7-2 and J usage is TRBJ1-2; 9 nucleotides agree with TRBD1. The ends lost 5 bases at V and 1 base at J; junction bases unmatched: 11. The CDR3 has 17 amino acids. Germline values: CDR1 SGHTA, CDR2 FQGNSA. CDR3 protein: CASSLSRDRANNYGYTF. CDR3 DNA sequence: TGTGCCAGCAGCCTAAGCCGGGACAGGGCCAATAACTATGGCTACACCTTC.

The gene calls are TRBV5-5 and TRBJ2-4, with 7 positions matching TRBD2. V lost 4 bases and J lost 8; bases outside the gene matches: 12. Germline V lookup: CDR1 SGHKS, CDR2 YYEKEE (reference sequence). This CDR3 contains 15 residues. The CDR3 sequence is CASSPGGRGVDIQYF. CDR3 sequence (DNA): TGTGCCAGCAGCCCGGGAGGCCGGGGTGTAGACATTCAGTACTTC.

The rearrangement joins TRBV2 to TRBJ2-7; D uncertain. Germline CDR1 and CDR2: SNHLY and FYNNEI. The CDR3 totals 14 residues. V dropped 6 bases and J dropped 0 bases, with 12 bases sitting between them. The CDR3 reads CASSQELASYEQYF. CDR3 DNA: TGTGCCAGCAGCCAGGAGCTCGCCTCCTACGAGCAGTACTTC.

The chain employs TRBV6-1 and TRBJ1-4; 7 positions match TRBD1. The V gene's germline CDR1 is MNHNS and CDR2 SASEGT. The V gene end was trimmed by 7 bases and the J gene end by 1 base; junction bases not matched to a gene: 6. The CDR3 has 15 residues. Here the CDR3 DNA reads TGTGCCAGCATCCTCCACAGGGGAACTAATGAAAAACTGTTTTTT. Translated: CASILHRGTNEKLFF.